The 31 T cell receptor beta chains below come from one sample, sequenced in a study of cytomegalovirus exposure and HLA in healthy donors. A multiplex PCR was run with 60 Vbeta primers and 13 Jbeta primers. Assay used: immunoSEQ multiplex PCR; TCRdb lists only in-frame clones, some missing. The sample records roughly 170,000 clones, 84% being singletons. Input material: PBMCs. The source is a girl aged 5-17 years in good health and CMV-seropositive.

The rearrangement links TRBV25-1 to TRBJ1-3, with D maybe TRBD1 (6 bases). V was clipped by 2 bases and J by 10 bases, with 12 bases between them. This CDR3 comprises 13 residues. Germline CDR1 is MGHDK and CDR2 is SYGVNS. CDR3 region: CASSEGLGATIYF. CDR3 nucleotide sequence: TGTGCCAGCAGTGAAGGGTTGGGGGCGACCATATATTTT.

CDR3 amino acids: CASSPMTGNYGYTF. The CDR3 nucleotides are TGTGCCAGCAGCCCTATGACAGGGAACTATGGCTACACCTTC. V gene TRBV11-3 combines with J gene TRBJ1-2; 7 positions agree with TRBD1. The germline CDR1 and CDR2 sequences are SGHNT and YENEEA. The CDR3 runs to 14 residues. V lost 5 bases and J lost 2; bases outside the gene matches: 5.

The chain links TRBV11-3 to TRBJ2-3, with D possibly matching TRBD1 (5 bases). V lost 4 bases to trimming and J lost 3 bases, with 17 bases between them. This CDR3 region has 16 residues. The germline V gene has CDR1 SGHNT and CDR2 YENEEA. CDR3 nucleotides: TGTGCCAGCAGCTCAGGGTCTCGGTTGGTTACAGATACGCAGTATTTT. It codes for CASSSGSRLVTDTQYF.

The chain recombines TRBV6-5 with TRBJ2-7, with D possibly matching TRBD1 (6 bases). Trimming pared 8 bases from V and 0 bases from J, leaving 14 bases between. This CDR3 region has 14 residues. Germline V gene sequence: CDR1 MNHEY, CDR2 SVGAGI. The CDR3 spells CASAHEQGSYEQYF. CDR3 DNA sequence: TGTGCCAGCGCCCACGAACAGGGCTCCTACGAGCAGTACTTC.

V usage is TRBV6-1 and J usage is TRBJ1-1, with D possibly matching TRBD1 (6 bases). The CDR3 is made up of 14 amino acids. Trimming pared 5 bases from V and 4 bases from J, leaving 14 bases between. Germline CDR1 is MNHNS and CDR2 is SASEGT. CDR3 protein: CASSWTVRGTEAFF. The CDR3 bases are TGTGCCAGCAGTTGGACAGTTAGAGGCACTGAAGCTTTCTTT.

The chain links TRBV6-1 to TRBJ2-7; D might be TRBD2 (5 bases). Per germline, CDR1 MNHNS and CDR2 SASEGT. Trimming removed 3 bases from V and 2 bases from J, with 8 bases in between. CDR3 size: 13 residues. Written as DNA, the CDR3 is TGTGCCAGCAGTGAGATGGAGGCCTACGAGCAGTACTTC. Translating gives CASSEMEAYEQYF.

The rearrangement links TRBV28 to TRBJ2-5; 7 nucleotides match TRBD2. Germline V gene lookup returns CDR1 MDHEN and CDR2 SYDVKM. Germline trimming cut 2 bases from V and 4 bases from J; bases unmatched to any gene: 7. The CDR3 is 15 residues long. The CDR3 region has the DNA TGTGCCAGCAGTTTACAGGGCGGGGGTGTAGAGACCCAGTACTTC. Encoded protein: CASSLQGGGVETQYF. Full variable domain (remainder filled in from reference TRBV28 and TRBJ2-5): DVKVTQSSRYLVKRTGEKVFLECVQDMDHENMFWYRQDPGLGLRLIYFSYDVKMKEKGDIPEGYSVSREKKERFSLILESASTNQTSMYLCASSLQGGGVETQYFGPGTRLLVL.

The V call is TRBV19, the J call TRBJ2-7, with D possibly being TRBD2 (6 bases). Trimming took 5 bases from V and 0 from J, leaving 14 bases between them. Germline values: CDR1 LNHDA, CDR2 SQIVND (reference sequence). CDR3 length: 15 amino acids. The chain's CDR3 is CASSLGGKSSYEQYF. The DNA of the CDR3 is TGTGCCAGTAGTCTAGGCGGGAAGAGCTCCTACGAGCAGTACTTC.

This clone was counted a few times. The chain joins TRBV20-1 to TRBJ2-5; D is perhaps TRBD2 (5 bases). The V end lost 7 bases, the J end lost 7 bases, and 13 bases lay between the germline ends. This CDR3 comprises 11 residues. Germline assignment: CDR1 DFQATT and CDR2 SNEGSKA (reference sequence). In DNA form, the CDR3 reads TGCAGTGGTACTAGGAGGTGGACCCAGTACTTC. It encodes CSGTRRWTQYF.

The chain carries TRBV7-8 and TRBJ1-5; D not resolved. CDR3 length equals 16 residues. Deletions cut 1 base from V and 3 bases from J, with 13 bases between. Germline values: CDR1 SGHVS, CDR2 FQNEAQ. The CDR3, as DNA: TGTGCCAGCAGCTTAGGTCCAGGAGGACTCAATCAGCCCCAGCATTTT. Translating gives CASSLGPGGLNQPQHF.

This rearrangement joins TRBV5-1 to TRBJ2-1; 7 bases map to TRBD1. V dropped 3 bases and J dropped 9; count of bases not matched to a gene: 9. The length of the CDR3 is 14 residues. Germline CDR1 and CDR2: SGHRS and YFSETQ. The DNA of the CDR3 is TGCGCCAGCAGCTCCCGGGAAGGGGGCGGTGAGCAGTTCTTC. This gives the protein CASSSREGGGEQFF.

This clone showed up just once. CDR3 sequence reads: CASSPGTSPYEQYF. For the CDR3, the DNA is TGCGCCAGCAGCCCAGGGACTAGCCCCTACGAGCAGTACTTC. The chain combines TRBV5-1 with TRBJ2-7, with 9 bases matching TRBD2. Germline CDR1 and CDR2: SGHRS and YFSETQ. V was pared by 4 bases and J by 2 bases, with 4 bases of the junction left unmatched. The CDR3 is 14 amino acids. The full variable domain, with the rest looked up from reference TRBV5-1 and TRBJ2-7, is KAGVTQTPRYLIKTRGQQVTLSCSPISGHRSVSWYQQTPGQGLQFLFEYFSETQRNKGNFPGRFSGRQFSNSRSEMNVSTLELGDSALYLCASSPGTSPYEQYFGPGTRLTVT.

This rearrangement joins TRBV5-1 to TRBJ2-6; weak D call: TRBD1 (6 bases). Trimming pared 8 bases from V and 2 bases from J, leaving 14 bases between. CDR1 is SGHRS and CDR2 is YFSETQ in the germline V gene. The CDR3 runs to 15 residues. CDR3 amino acids: CASHTGFAGANVLTF. The CDR3, as DNA: TGCGCCAGTCATACAGGGTTCGCTGGGGCCAACGTCCTGACTTTC.

The chain links TRBV10-1 to TRBJ2-3, with 10 bases aligning to TRBD2. This CDR3 contains 15 residues. The V and J ends lost 6 bases and 0 bases, in that order; junction bases with no gene match: 3. Germline V gene data show CDR1 as WNHNN and CDR2 as SYGVQD (reference sequence). The CDR3 region has the DNA TGCGCCAGCAGGCCGGGACTAGCGAGCACAGATACGCAGTATTTT. This encodes CASRPGLASTDTQYF.

V and J are TRBV4-1 and TRBJ2-1, with 13 bases identical to TRBD2. V gave up 1 base and J gave up 7 bases; unmatched junction bases: 1. Germline loops: CDR1 MGHRA, CDR2 YSYEKL. This CDR3 spans 15 amino acids. As DNA, the CDR3 is TGCGCCAGCAGCCAAGGGACTAGCGGGGGTAATGAGCAGTTCTTC. It yields the protein CASSQGTSGGNEQFF.

This rearrangement joins TRBV9 to TRBJ2-1; tentatively, D is TRBD2 (6 bases). Germline loops: CDR1 SGDLS, CDR2 YYNGEE. The CDR3 covers 16 residues. Trimming stripped 0 bases from V and 6 bases from J, with 16 bases between. The CDR3 coding sequence is TGTGCCAGCAGCGTAGCTTCCGGACTACTGTCCAATGAGCAGTTCTTC. It specifies CASSVASGLLSNEQFF. The full variable domain, rest sourced from reference TRBV9 and TRBJ2-1, is DSGVTQTPKHLITATGQRVTLRCSPRSGDLSVYWYQQSLDQGLQFLIQYYNGEERAKGNILERFSAQQFPDLHSELNLSSLELGDSALYFCASSVASGLLSNEQFFGPGTRLTVL.

This clone was counted only a few times. This chain uses TRBV5-1 with TRBJ2-5, with TRBD1 matching over 10 bases. Germline lookup yields CDR1 SGHRS and CDR2 YFSETQ. This CDR3 contains 15 residues. V trimming: 3 bases; J trimming: 9 bases; junction bases outside the gene matches: 11. The CDR3 loop is CASSSGTGDTIPQYF. CDR3 nucleotides: TGCGCCAGCAGCTCCGGGACAGGGGACACCATTCCCCAGTACTTC.

The chain employs TRBV6-1 and TRBJ2-2; 8 bases align to TRBD1. This CDR3 has 13 amino acids. Germline CDR1 reads MNHNS; CDR2 reads SASEGT. The junction had 6 bases not matched to a gene; V was cut back by 7 bases and J by 8 bases. The CDR3 DNA reads as TGTGCCAGCAATCCGGACAGGGTAGGGGAGCTGTTTTTT. It yields the protein CASNPDRVGELFF.

The chain uses TRBV5-1 and TRBJ2-5, with D tentatively TRBD2 (5 bases). Germline V gene sequence: CDR1 SGHRS, CDR2 YFSETQ. Trimming left V 0 bases short and J 7 bases short, with 10 bases between. The CDR3 totals 13 residues. The CDR3 region is CASSLATTGTQYF. The DNA for the CDR3 is TGCGCCAGCAGCTTGGCGACTACCGGGACCCAGTACTTC.

V gene TRBV18 combines with J gene TRBJ2-7; 12 bases match TRBD2. The CDR3 loop spans 20 amino acids. Losses at the gene ends were 3 bases for V and 0 bases for J; bases not matched to a gene: 15. Germline lookup yields CDR1 KGHSH and CDR2 LQKENI. The CDR3 DNA is TGTGCCAGCTCACCCCCGTCGGACTGGCTAGCGGGGGGGAGCTCCTACGAGCAGTACTTC. Encoded protein: CASSPPSDWLAGGSSYEQYF. Variable domain in full (rest from reference TRBV18 and TRBJ2-7): NAGVMQNPRHLVRRRGQEARLRCSPMKGHSHVYWYRQLPEEGLKFMVYLQKENIIDESGMPKERFSAEFPKEGPSILRIQQVVRGDSAAYFCASSPPSDWLAGGSSYEQYFGPGTRLTVT.

This clone showed up just once. The genes are TRBV5-1 and TRBJ1-1, with a tentative D call TRBD1 (5 bases). CDR1 and CDR2 from the germline V gene are SGHRS and YFSETQ. CDR3 length equals 14 residues. The V end lost 0 bases, the J end lost 5 bases, and 11 bases lay between the germline ends. The CDR3 spells CASSLAGGGTEAFF. The DNA for the CDR3 is TGCGCCAGCAGCTTGGCGGGGGGGGGAACTGAAGCTTTCTTT.

This chain connects TRBV10-3 to TRBJ2-7; 7 nucleotides align to TRBD1. The CDR3 consists of 13 residues. V shed 5 bases and J 3 bases; nucleotides not matched to a gene: 4. Germline CDR1 reads ENHRY; CDR2 reads SYGVKD. Written as DNA, the CDR3 is TGTGCCATCAGTTCCCGGGACAGCTACGAGCAGTACTTC. Translating gives CAISSRDSYEQYF.

This clone was detected only once. This chain joins TRBV12-5 and TRBJ2-7; TRBD1 is a possible D gene (7 bases). The CDR3 consists of 17 residues. Trimming took off 3 bases at V and 0 bases at J, with 18 bases between the two ends. CDR1 LGHNT and CDR2 FRNRAP come from the germline V gene. DNA for the CDR3: TGTGCTAGTGGTTTTACATCCGCAGGGGGGAGCTCCTACGAGCAGTACTTC. This sequence encodes CASGFTSAGGSSYEQYF.

This CDR3 reads CASSDGIGEGKGEAFF. The CDR3 DNA follows: TGTGCCAGCAGTGATGGTATTGGGGAGGGGAAGGGTGAAGCTTTCTTT. This chain uses TRBV6-1 with TRBJ1-1; tentatively, D is TRBD1 (5 bases). Germline V gene sequence: CDR1 MNHNS, CDR2 SASEGT. Trimming took off 3 bases at V and 7 bases at J, with 21 bases between the two ends. The CDR3 spans 16 residues.

The J gene is TRBJ2-7, the V gene TRBV6-4; no clear D gene. This CDR3 is 14 amino acids long. Germline lookup yields CDR1 MRHNA and CDR2 SNTAGT. The V gene lost 6 bases and the J gene lost 2 bases, with 14 bases spanning the gap. The CDR3: CASRGPVQPYEQYF. CDR3 nucleotide sequence: TGTGCCAGCAGAGGTCCCGTACAGCCCTACGAGCAGTACTTC.

This rearrangement joins TRBV7-6 to TRBJ1-6; D perhaps matches TRBD1 (5 bases). CDR1 is SGHVS and CDR2 is FNYEAQ in the germline V gene. V lost 5 bases to trimming and J lost 7 bases, with 15 bases between them. The CDR3 has 15 residues. This chain's CDR3 is CASSEGRSRNSPLHF. Written as DNA, the CDR3 is TGTGCCAGCAGCGAGGGGAGGTCGCGAAATTCACCCCTCCACTTT.

This chain connects TRBV7-3 to TRBJ1-3; D possibly corresponds to TRBD1 (5 bases). The CDR3 totals 15 residues. The germline V gene encodes CDR1 SGHTA and CDR2 FQGTGA. Trimming took 2 bases from V and 8 from J, leaving 16 bases between them. This chain's CDR3 is CASSLGGSSGDTIYF. The CDR3 nucleotides read TGTGCCAGCAGCTTAGGGGGGAGTTCGGGAGACACCATATATTTT.

For the CDR3, the DNA is TGTGCCAGCAGTTACTCCAGTCGACAGGGAGCCTACGAGCAGTACTTC. It codes for CASSYSSRQGAYEQYF. The rearrangement links TRBV6-5 to TRBJ2-5; the match to TRBD1 covers 7 bases. The better agreement between TRBJ2-7 and the DNA end casts doubt on the J call. This CDR3 comprises 16 residues. The V gene's germline CDR1 is MNHEY and CDR2 SVGAGI.

The chain joins TRBV6-5 to TRBJ1-2, with TRBD1 identical over 9 bases. With V trimmed by 7 bases and J by 1 base, 4 bases remained unmatched. Germline CDR1 is MNHEY and CDR2 is SVGAGI. The CDR3 sequence is 14 residues long. DNA for the CDR3: TGTGCCAGCAATAGACAGGGGGATAACTATGGCTACACCTTC. It specifies CASNRQGDNYGYTF.

This rearrangement joins TRBV5-4 to TRBJ1-1; D call uncertain. With 3 bases removed from V and 0 bases from J, the gap between germline ends came to 18 bases. Germline V gene data show CDR1 as SGHNT and CDR2 as YYREEE (reference sequence). The CDR3 has 17 residues. The CDR3 is CASSSLLPDMLNTEAFF. CDR3 nucleotides: TGTGCCAGCAGCTCATTATTACCTGACATGTTGAACACTGAAGCTTTCTTT. Complete variable domain (other parts from reference TRBV5-4 and TRBJ1-1): ETGVTQSPTHLIKTRGQQVTLRCSSQSGHNTVSWYQQALGQGPQFIFQYYREEENGRGNFPPRFSGLQFPNYSSELNVNALELDDSALYLCASSSLLPDMLNTEAFFGQGTRLTVV.

CDR3 sequence: CASSVSAETDTQYF. DNA of the CDR3: TGTGCCAGCAGCGTTTCAGCGGAGACAGATACGCAGTATTTT. This sequence joins TRBV9 and TRBJ2-3, with D maybe TRBD2 (5 bases). Trimming left V 2 bases short and J 3 bases short, with 10 bases between. CDR3 size: 14 residues. Per germline, CDR1 SGDLS and CDR2 YYNGEE.